This is a list of T cell receptor beta chains from one sample in a study of radiotherapy plus CTLA-4 blockade in lung cancer. Using immunoSEQ multiplex PCR, the repertoire was profiled, and TCRdb retains in-frame clones only, with some absent. The repertoire holds approximately 46,000 clones, with roughly 84% as singletons. Sequenced material: peripheral blood, taken from a patient treated with radiotherapy plus ipilimumab. The receptor source for this set is a human donor with non-small cell lung cancer whose response to radiotherapy plus ipilimumab could not be evaluated. Each CDR3 is given with its conserved first and last residue. The order of the fields is D gene, J gene, clone size, V gene, CDR3 protein, CDR3 DNA. A D gene is named only where the DNA matches it firmly. The size field is filled for only some rows; it gives once, few, many or a size class.

TRBD1,TRBJ1-1,-,TRBV19,CASSRRTGIDLGAFF,TGTGCCAGTAGTCGCCGGACAGGGATAGACCTTGGAGCTTTCTTT
-,TRBJ1-1,-,TRBV9,CASRPGDMNTEAFF,TGTGCCAGCAGGCCAGGGGATATGAACACTGAAGCTTTCTTT
TRBD1,TRBJ2-7,-,TRBV28,CASSLLATGSYEQYF,TGTGCCAGCAGTTTATTGGCGACAGGGAGCTACGAGCAGTACTTC
TRBD1,TRBJ2-1,-,TRBV6-6,CASSPRDRGLHEQFF,TGTGCCAGCAGTCCCCGGGACAGGGGGCTACATGAGCAGTTCTTC
TRBD2,TRBJ2-2,-,TRBV2,CASSAGLASGELFF,TGTGCCAGCAGTGCGGGACTAGCGTCCGGGGAGCTGTTTTTT
-,TRBJ2-3,-,TRBV7-2,CASSLVGRRTGTDTQYF,TGTGCCAGCAGCTTAGTGGGGCGGAGGACAGGCACAGATACGCAGTATTTT
-,TRBJ1-5,-,TRBV7-2,CASSLDNRPYQPQHF,TGTGCCAGCAGCTTAGATAACAGGCCCTACCAGCCCCAGCATTTT
-,TRBJ1-5,-,TRBV19,CASKTQTANSNQPQHF,TGTGCCAGTAAAACCCAGACAGCAAATAGCAATCAGCCCCAGCATTTT
-,TRBJ2-7,-,TRBV7-9,CASSQAGPYEQYF,TGTGCCAGCAGTCAGGCGGGCCCCTACGAGCAGTACTTC
-,TRBJ1-3,-,TRBV18,CASSPTSFLGQPGNTIYF,TGTGCCAGCTCACCGACATCATTCCTAGGACAGCCTGGAAACACCATATATTTT
TRBD1,TRBJ1-1,once,TRBV10-3,CAIRRDRANTEAFF,TGTGCCATCAGAAGGGACAGGGCGAACACTGAAGCTTTCTTT
TRBD1,TRBJ1-2,-,TRBV9,CASSRPTGAHLRYTF,TGTGCCAGCAGCCGACCGACAGGGGCCCACTTAAGGTACACCTTC
-,TRBJ1-2,few,TRBV4-3,CASSQDVSGDGYTF,TGCGCCAGCAGCCAAGACGTCAGCGGAGATGGCTACACCTTC
-,TRBJ1-2,-,TRBV25-1,CASSSSGGYTF,TGTGCCAGCAGCTCGTCGGGTGGCTACACCTTC
-,TRBJ2-5,-,TRBV2,CASALSLYETQYF,TGTGCCAGCGCTCTTTCGCTATACGAGACCCAGTACTTC
-,TRBJ1-2,-,TRBV27,CASSLGGGYGYTF,TGTGCCAGCAGTTTAGGGGGAGGGTATGGCTACACCTTC
-,TRBJ2-6,-,TRBV10-3,CAISDSSGANVLTF,TGTGCCATCAGTGACAGCTCTGGGGCCAACGTCCTGACTTTC
TRBD2,TRBJ2-2,few,TRBV4-1,CASSFGTRGTGELFF,TGCGCCAGCAGCTTTGGGACTAGGGGGACCGGGGAGCTGTTTTTT
TRBD2,TRBJ2-1,-,TRBV4-3,CASSPWGGNEQFF,TGCGCCAGCAGCCCCTGGGGGGGAAATGAGCAGTTCTTC
-,TRBJ1-5,-,TRBV18,CASSPSSVSNQPQHF,TGTGCCAGCTCACCTAGTTCCGTTAGCAATCAGCCCCAGCATTTT
-,TRBJ2-5,-,TRBV6-1,CASSGNRETQYF,TGTGCCAGCAGTGGCAACAGGGAGACCCAGTACTTC
-,TRBJ1-2,-,TRBV5-1,CASSLASGSYHRGYTF,TGCGCCAGCAGCTTGGCCTCCGGGAGCTACCATCGTGGCTACACCTTC